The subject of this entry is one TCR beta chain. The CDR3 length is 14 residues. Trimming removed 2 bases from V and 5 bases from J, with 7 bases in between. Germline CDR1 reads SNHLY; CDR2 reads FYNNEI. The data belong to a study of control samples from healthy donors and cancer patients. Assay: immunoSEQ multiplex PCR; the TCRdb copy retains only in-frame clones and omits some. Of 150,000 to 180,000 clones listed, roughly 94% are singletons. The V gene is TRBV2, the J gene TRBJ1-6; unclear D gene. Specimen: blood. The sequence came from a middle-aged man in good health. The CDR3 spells CASSESRNNSPLHF. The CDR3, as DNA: TGTGCCAGCAGTGAATCCAGAAATAATTCACCCCTCCACTTT.